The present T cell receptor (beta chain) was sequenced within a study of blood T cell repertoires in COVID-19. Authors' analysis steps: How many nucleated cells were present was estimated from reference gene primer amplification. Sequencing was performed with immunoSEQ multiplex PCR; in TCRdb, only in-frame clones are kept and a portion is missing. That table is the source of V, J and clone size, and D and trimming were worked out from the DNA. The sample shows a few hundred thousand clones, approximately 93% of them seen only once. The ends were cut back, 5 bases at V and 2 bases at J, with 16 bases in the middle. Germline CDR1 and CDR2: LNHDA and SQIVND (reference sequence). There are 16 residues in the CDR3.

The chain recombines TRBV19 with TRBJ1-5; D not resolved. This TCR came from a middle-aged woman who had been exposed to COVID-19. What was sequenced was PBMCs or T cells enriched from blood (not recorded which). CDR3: CASSPGSALRNQPQHF. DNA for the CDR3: TGTGCCAGTAGTCCTGGGAGCGCCCTTCGCAATCAGCCCCAGCATTTT.